This entry describes one T cell receptor beta chain. What this receptor recognizes is not known. Base qualities are not recorded, but no much larger clone differs from it by a single base. This entry belongs to a study of identifying expanded T cells in peripheral blood (dated by TCRdb to between 2018 and 2021). In the study overall: Technical replicates were generated by sequencing separate aliquots of the same genomic DNA pool, and four replicates were compared pairwise.

What the authors observed across the whole study: The binomial model flagged about 1.1 differentially abundant clones between technical replicates but around 15 over around two weeks and approximately 18 over roughly 4 weeks. For all healthy donors, the variance in clone template counts between two-week samples rose significantly as total template count increased. The authors expected that over much longer intervals, such as months to years, biological variance in healthy repertoires might increase even further. Both the number of clones called differentially abundant and the false-positive rate were significantly reduced by the beta-binomial model across all healthy-donor time intervals.

No immune events, such as infections, were documented for the healthy donors during the collection period. Time-dependent variance in a beta-binomial model of T-cell clone differential abundance was calibrated using healthy-donor blood repertoires as a training cohort. The training cohort included around 10 healthy donors, of whom 3 were female and 7 were male. Donor ages ranged from 29 to 64 years, with an average of roughly 40 years. Whole blood from each healthy donor was obtained from a commercial supplier and was collected at three time points about 15 days apart. Genomic DNA was extracted from unsorted whole blood for immunosequencing. The immunoSEQ Assay, which uses bias-controlled multiplex PCR amplification of genomic DNA, was used to profile TCRbeta CDR3 regions. In the authors' own workflow: The absolute abundance of each unique TCRbeta CDR3 region was quantified after sequences were collapsed and filtered. Two models were used to test differential abundance: a binomial model (Fisher-equivalent) and a beta-binomial model that adds time-dependent variance fitted from healthy donors. Clones with fewer than 5 combined templates were removed, and differential abundance was called for clones with a Benjamini-Hochberg FDR below 0.01. Using the form v = (b*log(k)+a)^2, the beta-binomial variance was modeled as a function of the total template count across the two samples. The source is immuneACCESS, and TCRdb retained only in-frame sequences with V and J called. Part of the clones is not carried over; for the studies checked, unresolved V genes explain less than half of this, and the remainder is unexplained. That table gives V, J and clone size, and the DNA gave D and trimming. This sample is represented by over 75,000 clones; roughly 88% of them were singletons. Of the sample, 4% to 4.5% falls within the top ten clones.

From the germline V gene, CDR1 is MDHEN and CDR2 is SYDVKM. Here V drops 5 bases and J drops 3 bases, and the junction holds 9 bases not matched to any gene. The CDR3 starts with the cysteine, ends with the phenylalanine, and has 15 residues. Only the CDR3 part of the read is kept: 45 bases, read in frame from the first base. Sequenced sample: blood. Recombination joined TRBV28 with TRBJ1-2; TRBD1 fits 7 bases in the junction. This TCR came from a person aged 18 to 75 in good health. The nucleotides are TGTGCCAGCAGTCCTTCACAGGGGAACCACTATGGCTACACCTTC. Translated, it reads CASSPSQGNHYGYTF.